This TCR beta chain was captured in a study of T cell repertoires in cytomegalovirus infection. Looking at the study overall: Indications came from public TCR beta signatures; they pointed to CMV infection and to a matching HLA type. Study results and limitations: Predominance within the ex vivo response was attributable to HLA-C-restricted CMV-specific TCR beta clonotypes.

A single record per CDR3 protein comes from TCRdb applying MiXCR to the reads. The profile shows 200,000 to 300,000 distinct CDR3 sequences, roughly 12% of them singletons. This clonotype has at least ten counts. Its specificity is not known. The TCR sequence derives from a human donor in good health (CMV status not recorded). Some clones in this sample may be carry-over from other donors' samples. The specimen sequenced was PBMCs.

DNA of the CDR3: TGTGCCAGTTCTTATTCCGGGACTAGCGGGGGGGAGCAGTTCTTC. Protein: CASSYSGTSGGEQFF. The chain has TRBV19 and TRBJ2-1, with 15 bases that match TRBD2. Germline loops: CDR1 LNHDA, CDR2 SQIVND (reference sequence). The CDR3 has 15 amino acids. Trimming removed 8 bases from V and 10 bases from J; junction bases left unmatched: 9.